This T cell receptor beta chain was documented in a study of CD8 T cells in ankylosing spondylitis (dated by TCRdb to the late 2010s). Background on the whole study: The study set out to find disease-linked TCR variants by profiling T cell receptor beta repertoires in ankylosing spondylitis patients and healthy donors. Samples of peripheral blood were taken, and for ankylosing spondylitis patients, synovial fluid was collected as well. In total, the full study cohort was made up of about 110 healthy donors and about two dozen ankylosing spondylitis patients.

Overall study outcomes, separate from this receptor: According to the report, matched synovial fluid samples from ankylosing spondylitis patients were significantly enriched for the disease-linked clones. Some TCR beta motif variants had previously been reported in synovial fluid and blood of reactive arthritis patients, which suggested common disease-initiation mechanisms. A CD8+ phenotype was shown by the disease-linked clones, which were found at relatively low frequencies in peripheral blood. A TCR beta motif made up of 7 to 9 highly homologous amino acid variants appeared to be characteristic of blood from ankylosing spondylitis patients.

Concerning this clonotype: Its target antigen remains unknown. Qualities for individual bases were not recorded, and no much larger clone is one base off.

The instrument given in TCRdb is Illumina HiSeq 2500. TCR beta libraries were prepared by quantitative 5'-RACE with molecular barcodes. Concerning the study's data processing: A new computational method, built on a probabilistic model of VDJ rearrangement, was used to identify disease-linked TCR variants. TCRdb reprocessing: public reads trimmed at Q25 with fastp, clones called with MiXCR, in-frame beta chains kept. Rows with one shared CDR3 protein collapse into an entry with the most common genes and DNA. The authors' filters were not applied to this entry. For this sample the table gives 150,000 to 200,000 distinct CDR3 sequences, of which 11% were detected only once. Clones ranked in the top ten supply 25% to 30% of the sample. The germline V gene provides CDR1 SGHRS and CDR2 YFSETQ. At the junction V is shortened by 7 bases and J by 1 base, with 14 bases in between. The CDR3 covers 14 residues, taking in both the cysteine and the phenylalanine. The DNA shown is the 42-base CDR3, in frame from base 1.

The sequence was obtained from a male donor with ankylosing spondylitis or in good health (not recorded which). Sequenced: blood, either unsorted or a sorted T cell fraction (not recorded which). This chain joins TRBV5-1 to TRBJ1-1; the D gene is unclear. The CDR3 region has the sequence CASRLNRQNTEAFF. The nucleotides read TGCGCCAGCCGTTTGAACAGACAGAACACTGAAGCTTTCTTT.